One and the same sample provided the 4 T cell receptor beta chains below, sequenced in a study of type 1 regulatory T cells. In TCRdb, the reads were re-called with MiXCR into one record per CDR3 protein. Found here are 80,000 to 100,000 distinct CDR3 sequences, roughly 28% of them singletons; the top ten hold 2% to 2.5%. Sequencing input: CD4+ T cells, either the whole sample or a sorted fraction (not recorded which). These receptors originate from a human donor in good health.

J is TRBJ2-1 and V is TRBV5-6; 9 nucleotides line up with TRBD2. This CDR3 contains 14 residues. The J segment lost 12 bases and the V segment lost 4 bases, leaving 11 bases of the junction unmatched. Germline CDR1 and CDR2: SGHDT and YYEEEE. The CDR3 DNA reads as TGTGCCAGCAGCCCCACCGGGACTAGCTATGGGCAGTTCTTC. Translation: CASSPTGTSYGQFF.

The chain employs TRBV4-1 and TRBJ2-4, with a weak D call TRBD1 (5 bases). CDR1 and CDR2 from the germline V gene are MGHRA and YSYEKL. Between the trimmed V and J ends, which lost 1 base and 0 bases, there was a span of 10 bases. This CDR3 contains 16 residues. CDR3 in amino acids: CASSQGGALAKNIQYF. The CDR3, as DNA: TGCGCCAGCAGCCAAGGTGGGGCCTTAGCCAAAAACATTCAGTACTTC.

This clonotype was detected a few times. The chain carries TRBV7-8 and TRBJ2-4; unclear D gene. In germline, CDR1 is SGHVS, CDR2 FQNEAQ. CDR3 length equals 13 residues. Trimming stripped 5 bases from V and 7 bases from J, with 12 bases between. CDR3 coding DNA: TGTGCCAGCAGCCTAGGAACCCCGAACATTCAGTACTTC. As protein: CASSLGTPNIQYF.

The rearrangement links TRBV20-1 to TRBJ2-1, with TRBD1 matching over 9 bases. Per germline, CDR1 DFQATT and CDR2 SNEGSKA (reference sequence). V gave up 4 bases and J gave up 6 bases; unmatched junction bases: 10. The CDR3 runs 15 residues. The CDR3 DNA is TGCAGTGCTATACAGGGGGCCCTCAACCCCAATGAGCAGTTCTTC. This encodes CSAIQGALNPNEQFF.